A single sample gave rise to the 21 T cell receptor beta chains below, sequenced in a study of memory CD4+ T cells and cytomegalovirus serostatus. Single viable CD3+CD4+CD8-CD45RO+ cells were sorted as the memory CD4+ T cells. Repertoires were generated with immunoSEQ multiplex PCR, while TCRdb's copy carries only in-frame clones and drops some. The table records about 25,000 clones, roughly 75% of them present only once. Sequencing used memory CD4+ T cells from blood. The receptors here all came from an adult in good health and CMV-seronegative.

This clone was seen a handful of times. The same CDR3 is also encoded by other DNA sequences in this sample. The chain employs TRBV30 and TRBJ1-5; TRBD1 matches 8 bases. The germline gives CDR1 GTSNPN, CDR2 SVGIG (reference sequence). The CDR3 sequence is 13 residues long. Trimming at V came to 5 bases and at J to 5 bases, leaving 5 bases not matched to a gene. CDR3 nucleotide sequence: TGTGCCTGGGACAGGGGTCGGGATCAGCCCCAGCATTTT. Translation: CAWDRGRDQPQHF.

The table lists this clone with a count of one. The chain employs TRBV11-3 and TRBJ2-1; D unclear. Trimming stripped 6 bases from V and 6 bases from J, with 9 bases between. The CDR3 is made up of 12 amino acids. Germline V gene sequence: CDR1 SGHNT, CDR2 YENEEA. The CDR3 reads CASSLSGNEQFF. The CDR3 DNA reads as TGTGCCAGCAGTTTATCCGGCAATGAGCAGTTCTTC. The full variable domain, completed using reference TRBV11-3 and TRBJ2-1, is EAGVVQSPRYKIIEKKQPVAFWCNPISGHNTLYWYLQNLGQGPELLIRYENEEAVDDSQLPKDRFSAERLKGVDSTLKIQPAELGDSAVYLCASSLSGNEQFFGPGTRLTVL.

This chain joins TRBV9 and TRBJ1-2; D perhaps matches TRBD1 (6 bases). V was clipped by 0 bases and J by 8 bases, with 11 bases between them. The CDR3 runs to 13 residues. Germline loops: CDR1 SGDLS, CDR2 YYNGEE. The CDR3 is CASSVGQGQGYTF. The DNA of the CDR3 is TGTGCCAGCAGCGTAGGGCAGGGACAAGGCTACACCTTC.

The V call is TRBV5-4, the J call TRBJ2-6, with TRBD1 as a possible D gene (5 bases). Germline CDR1 is SGHNT and CDR2 is YYREEE (reference sequence). The CDR3 runs to 15 residues. Between the trimmed V and J ends, which lost 2 bases and 1 base, there was a span of 7 bases. The CDR3 DNA follows: TGTGCCAGCAGCTTAAGGGGTTCTGGGGCCAACGTCCTGACTTTC. Amino acids: CASSLRGSGANVLTF.

On this clone itself: A read error may produce the germline difference seen at one junction end. The rearrangement joins TRBV7-9 to TRBJ1-5, with 8 bases fitting TRBD1. CDR1 SEHNR and CDR2 FQNEAQ come from the germline V gene (reference sequence). This CDR3 comprises 15 residues. The CDR3 nucleotides read TGTGCCAGCAGCGTAGCGACAGGGGAAAGTCAGCCCCAGCATTTT. Protein: CASSVATGESQPQHF.

This chain links TRBV9 with TRBJ1-3, with a tentative D call TRBD1 (5 bases). V gave up 4 bases and J gave up 0 bases, with 11 bases separating them. The CDR3 totals 15 residues. Germline CDR1 is SGDLS and CDR2 is YYNGEE. CDR3 DNA sequence: TGTGCCAGCAGCTCGCGGGACGGCTCTGGAAACACCATATATTTT. Its translation: CASSSRDGSGNTIYF.

This clone occurred a few times. The gene calls are TRBV29-1 and TRBJ2-7; 10 bases align to TRBD2. Germline values: CDR1 SQVTM, CDR2 ANQGSEA. CDR3 length: 14 amino acids. The V gene end was trimmed by 4 bases and the J gene end by 3 bases; junction bases not matched to a gene: 6. CDR3 nucleotides: TGCAGCGTTGCCGCTAGCGGGAGTAGCTACGAGCAGTACTTC. This translates into CSVAASGSSYEQYF.

The rearrangement uses TRBV12-5 and TRBJ1-5; D is ambiguous. Trimming took 9 bases from V and 3 from J, leaving 15 bases between them. The length of the CDR3 is 14 residues. Germline V gives CDR1 LGHNT, CDR2 FRNRAP. In DNA, the CDR3 is TGTGCTAGCGGGATTCCGTCACCCAATCAGCCCCAGCATTTT. Its protein product is CASGIPSPNQPQHF.

The chain couples TRBV5-1 to TRBJ1-5, with 9 bases lining up with TRBD1. The CDR3 extends over 14 amino acids. Trimming took 0 bases from V and 6 from J; bases not matched to a gene: 1. CDR1 is SGHRS, CDR2 YFSETQ, per germline. Written as DNA, the CDR3 is TGCGCCAGCAGCTTGGAGGGACAGGGTCAGCCCCAGCATTTT. This gives the protein CASSLEGQGQPQHF.

A single count supports this clone. V gene TRBV5-5 combines with J gene TRBJ2-5, with 7 bases matching TRBD2. Trimming cost V 4 bases and J 0 bases; bases outside gene matches: 3. Germline loops: CDR1 SGHKS, CDR2 YYEKEE (reference sequence). The CDR3 consists of 14 residues. CDR3: CASSPGLNQETQYF. CDR3 bases: TGTGCCAGCAGCCCGGGACTAAACCAAGAGACCCAGTACTTC.

The CDR3 DNA reads TGTGCCAGCAACGGCGGGAGGGCCACCTACAATGAGCAGTTCTTC. This gives the protein CASNGGRATYNEQFF. The genes are TRBV25-1 and TRBJ2-1, with 9 bases identical to TRBD2. The germline CDR1 and CDR2 sequences are MGHDK and SYGVNS. V dropped 7 bases and J dropped 2; count of bases not matched to a gene: 6. CDR3 length: 15 amino acids.

The chain employs TRBV4-1 and TRBJ2-1; 7 bases map to TRBD2. After removal of 0 bases from V and 2 bases from J, the junction contained 10 bases not matched to a gene. The germline V gene encodes CDR1 MGHRA and CDR2 YSYEKL. The length of the CDR3 is 18 residues. The CDR3 loop reads CASSQDRGSGHTYNEQFF. The CDR3 coding sequence is TGCGCCAGCAGCCAAGATCGAGGTAGCGGGCATACCTACAATGAGCAGTTCTTC.

This rearrangement joins TRBV28 to TRBJ2-3; unclear D gene. The CDR3 is 14 amino acids. Trimming pared 2 bases from V and 2 bases from J, leaving 8 bases between. Looked up from germline, CDR1 is MDHEN and CDR2 is SYDVKM. The CDR3 DNA is TGTGCCAGCAGTTTAGATCGAAACACAGATACGCAGTATTTT. Amino acids: CASSLDRNTDTQYF.

The chain recombines TRBV7-2 with TRBJ2-5; unclear D gene. Trimming stripped 4 bases from V and 2 bases from J, with 8 bases between. The CDR3 is 13 residues long. The germline gives CDR1 SGHTA, CDR2 FQGNSA. CDR3 nucleotide sequence: TGTGCCAGCAGCTCCCCCAATCAAGAGACCCAGTACTTC. This translates into CASSSPNQETQYF.

Here the CDR3 DNA reads TGTGCCAGCAGTAGGGCGACCCTTTGGGGACACAATGAGCAGTTCTTC. Translated: CASSRATLWGHNEQFF. The chain joins TRBV11-2 to TRBJ2-1; D is tentatively TRBD1 or TRBD2 (5 bases each). Trimming pared 6 bases from V and 5 bases from J, leaving 20 bases between. Germline V gene sequence: CDR1 SGHAT, CDR2 FQNNGV. The CDR3 loop spans 16 amino acids.

The chain links TRBV18 to TRBJ2-1; D gene unclear. V dropped 1 base and J dropped 10 bases, with 5 bases sitting between them. Germline-derived CDR1 and CDR2 are KGHSH and LQKENI. The CDR3 extends over 11 amino acids. The CDR3 region is CASSPQQEQFF. The CDR3 DNA sequence: TGTGCCAGCTCACCACAACAAGAGCAGTTCTTC.

Only one count was recorded for this clone. The chain employs TRBV7-2 and TRBJ2-2, with 7 bases fitting TRBD1. The germline V gene has CDR1 SGHTA and CDR2 FQGNSA. CDR3 length: 16 amino acids. With 0 bases clipped from V and 5 bases from J, the junction kept 6 bases outside the gene matches. CDR3: CASSLAAGGRTGELFF. As DNA, the CDR3 is TGTGCCAGCAGCTTAGCGGCAGGGGGACGTACCGGGGAGCTGTTTTTT.

The table lists this clone with a few counts. The rearrangement uses TRBV7-3 and TRBJ1-1, with D unresolved. Germline CDR1 SGHTA, CDR2 FQGTGA. The CDR3 covers 13 residues. V lost 3 bases and J lost 6, with 11 bases in between. The CDR3 reads CASSLSRTSEAFF. DNA of the CDR3: TGTGCCAGCAGCTTGTCCAGAACCTCTGAAGCTTTCTTT.

This clone appeared a few times. The V and J genes are TRBV5-4 and TRBJ2-7; D not resolved. The germline V and J ends were trimmed by 1 base and 3 bases, with 8 bases remaining between them. There are 13 residues in the CDR3. The V gene's germline CDR1 is SGHNT and CDR2 YYREEE (reference sequence). CDR3 loop: CASSLIGGYEQYF. The CDR3 DNA sequence: TGTGCCAGCAGCTTGATCGGTGGCTACGAGCAGTACTTC.

This chain uses TRBV10-3 with TRBJ1-6; D perhaps matches TRBD1 (6 bases). V was clipped by 3 bases and J by 8 bases, with 11 bases between them. The CDR3 has 14 amino acids. Germline CDR1 and CDR2: ENHRY and SYGVKD. The CDR3, as DNA: TGTGCCATCAGTGACGGACAGAACCATTCACCCCTCCACTTT. It is translated as CAISDGQNHSPLHF.

This rearrangement joins TRBV21-1 to TRBJ1-1. TRBV21-1 counts as a pseudogene. CDR3 length equals 18 residues. The CDR3 nucleotides are TGTGCCAGCAGCAACGGTGCCTTGGGTACACCCGGGAGGGGTGAAGCTTTCTTT. Amino acid sequence: CASSNGALGTPGRGEAFF.